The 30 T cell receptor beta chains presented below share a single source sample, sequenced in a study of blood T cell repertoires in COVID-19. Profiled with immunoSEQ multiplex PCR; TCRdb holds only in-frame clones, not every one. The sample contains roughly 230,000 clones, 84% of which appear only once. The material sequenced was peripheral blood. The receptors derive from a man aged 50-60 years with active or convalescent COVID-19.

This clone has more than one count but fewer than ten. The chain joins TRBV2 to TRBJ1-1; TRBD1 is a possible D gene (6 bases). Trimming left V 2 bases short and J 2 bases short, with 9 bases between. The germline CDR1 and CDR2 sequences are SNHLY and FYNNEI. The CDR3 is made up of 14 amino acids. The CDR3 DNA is TGTGCCAGCAGTGAATTTGGGACAAACACTGAAGCTTTCTTT. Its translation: CASSEFGTNTEAFF.

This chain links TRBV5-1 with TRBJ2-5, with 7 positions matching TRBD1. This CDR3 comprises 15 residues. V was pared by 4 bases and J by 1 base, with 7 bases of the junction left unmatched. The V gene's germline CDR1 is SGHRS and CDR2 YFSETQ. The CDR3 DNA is TGCGCCAGCAGCGGGGACAGTCGACTCCAAGAGACCCAGTACTTC. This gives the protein CASSGDSRLQETQYF.

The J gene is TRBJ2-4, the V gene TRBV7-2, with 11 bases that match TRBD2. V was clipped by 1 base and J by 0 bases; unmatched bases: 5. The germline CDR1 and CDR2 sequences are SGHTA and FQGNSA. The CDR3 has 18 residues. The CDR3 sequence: CASSLEIAGGLAKNIQYF. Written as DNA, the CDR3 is TGTGCCAGCAGCTTAGAGATAGCGGGGGGGTTAGCCAAAAACATTCAGTACTTC.

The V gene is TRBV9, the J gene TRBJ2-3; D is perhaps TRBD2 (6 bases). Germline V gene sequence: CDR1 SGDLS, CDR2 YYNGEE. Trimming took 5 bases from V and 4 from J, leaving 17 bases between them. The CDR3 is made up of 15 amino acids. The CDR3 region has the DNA TGTGCCAGCAGTATTTCTTACGGGGGACCAGATACGCAGTATTTT. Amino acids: CASSISYGGPDTQYF.

The CDR3 is CASTLGTTGTEKLFF. The CDR3, as DNA: TGCGCCAGCACCCTGGGGACAACAGGGACTGAAAAACTGTTTTTT. The J gene is TRBJ1-4, the V gene TRBV5-1; tentatively, D is TRBD1 (6 bases). The CDR3 totals 15 residues. Germline V gene sequence: CDR1 SGHRS, CDR2 YFSETQ. Trimming took off 6 bases at V and 7 bases at J, with 19 bases between the two ends.

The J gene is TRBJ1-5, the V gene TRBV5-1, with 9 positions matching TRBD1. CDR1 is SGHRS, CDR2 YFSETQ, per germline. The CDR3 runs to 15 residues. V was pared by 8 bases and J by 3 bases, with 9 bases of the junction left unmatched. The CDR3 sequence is CARAPGQGPNQPQHF. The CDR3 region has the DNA TGCGCCAGGGCACCGGGACAGGGTCCCAATCAGCCCCAGCATTTT.

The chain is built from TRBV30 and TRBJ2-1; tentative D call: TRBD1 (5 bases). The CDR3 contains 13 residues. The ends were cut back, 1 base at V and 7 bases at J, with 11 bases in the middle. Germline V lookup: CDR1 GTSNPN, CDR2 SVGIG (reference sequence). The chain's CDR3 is CAWSAVRENEQFF. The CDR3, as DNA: TGTGCCTGGAGTGCGGTCAGGGAAAATGAGCAGTTCTTC.

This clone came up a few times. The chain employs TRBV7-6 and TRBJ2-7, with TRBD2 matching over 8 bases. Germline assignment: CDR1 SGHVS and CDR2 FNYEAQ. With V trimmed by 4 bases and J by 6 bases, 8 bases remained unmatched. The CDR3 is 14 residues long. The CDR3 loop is CASSSRGGVGEQYF. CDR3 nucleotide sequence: TGTGCCAGCAGCTCCCGGGGGGGAGTTGGCGAGCAGTACTTC.

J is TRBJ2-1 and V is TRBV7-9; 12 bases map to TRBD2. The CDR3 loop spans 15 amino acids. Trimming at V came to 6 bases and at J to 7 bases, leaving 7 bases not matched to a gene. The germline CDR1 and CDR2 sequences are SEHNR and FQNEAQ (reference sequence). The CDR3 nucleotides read TGTGCCAGCAGGCTAGCGGGGGGGCCTGGGAATGAGCAGTTCTTC. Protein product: CASRLAGGPGNEQFF.

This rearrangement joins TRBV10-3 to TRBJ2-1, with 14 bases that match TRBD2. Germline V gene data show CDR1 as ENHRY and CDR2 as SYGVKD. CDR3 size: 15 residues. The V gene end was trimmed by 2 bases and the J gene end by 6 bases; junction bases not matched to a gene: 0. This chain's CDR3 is CAISEGLAGGNEQFF. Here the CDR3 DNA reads TGTGCCATCAGTGAGGGACTAGCGGGGGGCAATGAGCAGTTCTTC.

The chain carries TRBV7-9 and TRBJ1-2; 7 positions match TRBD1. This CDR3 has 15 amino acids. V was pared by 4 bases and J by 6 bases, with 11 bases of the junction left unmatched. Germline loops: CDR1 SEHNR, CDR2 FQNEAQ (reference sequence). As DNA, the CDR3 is TGTGCCAGCAGCTACCACACGACAGGGCAAGATGGCTACACCTTC. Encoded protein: CASSYHTTGQDGYTF.

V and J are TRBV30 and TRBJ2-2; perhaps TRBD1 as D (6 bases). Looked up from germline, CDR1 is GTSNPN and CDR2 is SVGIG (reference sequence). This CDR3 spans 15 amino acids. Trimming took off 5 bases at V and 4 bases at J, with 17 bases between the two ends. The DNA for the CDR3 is TGTGCCTGGGACTCAGGGGATGGGGTCACCGGGGAGCTGTTTTTT. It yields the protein CAWDSGDGVTGELFF.

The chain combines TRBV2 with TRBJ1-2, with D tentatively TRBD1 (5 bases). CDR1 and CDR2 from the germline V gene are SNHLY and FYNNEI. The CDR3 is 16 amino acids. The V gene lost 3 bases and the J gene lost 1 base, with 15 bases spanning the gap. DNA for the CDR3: TGTGCCAGCAGTGAGAGAGCCGGCCAGGGTAACTATGGCTACACCTTC. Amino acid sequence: CASSERAGQGNYGYTF.

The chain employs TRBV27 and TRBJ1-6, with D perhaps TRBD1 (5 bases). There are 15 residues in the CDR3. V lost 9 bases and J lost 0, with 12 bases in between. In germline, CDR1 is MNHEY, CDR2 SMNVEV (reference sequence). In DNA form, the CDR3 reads TGTGCCAGGCGACAGAGAAGCTCCTATAATTCACCCCTCCACTTT. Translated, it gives CARRQRSSYNSPLHF.

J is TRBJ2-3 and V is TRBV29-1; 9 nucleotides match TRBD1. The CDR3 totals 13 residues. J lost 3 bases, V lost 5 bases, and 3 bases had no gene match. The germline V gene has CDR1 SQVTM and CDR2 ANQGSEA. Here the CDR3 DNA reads TGCAGCGTTCGGACAGGGGAGACAGATACGCAGTATTTT. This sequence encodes CSVRTGETDTQYF.

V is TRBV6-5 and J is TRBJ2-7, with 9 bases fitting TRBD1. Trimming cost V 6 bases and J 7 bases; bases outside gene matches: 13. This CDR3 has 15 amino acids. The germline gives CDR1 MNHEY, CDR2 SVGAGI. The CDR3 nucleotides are TGTGCCAGCAGGAAACAGGGGGCCCCCTTTATGGAGCAGTACTTC. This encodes CASRKQGAPFMEQYF.

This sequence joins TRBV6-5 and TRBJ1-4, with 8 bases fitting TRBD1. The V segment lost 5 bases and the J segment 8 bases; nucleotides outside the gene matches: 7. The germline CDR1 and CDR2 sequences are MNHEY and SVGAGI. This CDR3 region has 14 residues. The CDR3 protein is CASSPRTGKEKLFF. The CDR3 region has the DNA TGTGCCAGCAGTCCCAGGACAGGGAAGGAAAAACTGTTTTTT.

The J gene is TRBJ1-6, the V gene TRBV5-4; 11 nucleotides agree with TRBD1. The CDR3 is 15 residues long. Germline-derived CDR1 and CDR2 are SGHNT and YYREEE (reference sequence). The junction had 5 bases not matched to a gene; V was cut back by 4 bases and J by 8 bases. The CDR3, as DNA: TGTGCCAGCAGCAAGGACAGGGGGCAATATTCACCCCTCCACTTT. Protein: CASSKDRGQYSPLHF.

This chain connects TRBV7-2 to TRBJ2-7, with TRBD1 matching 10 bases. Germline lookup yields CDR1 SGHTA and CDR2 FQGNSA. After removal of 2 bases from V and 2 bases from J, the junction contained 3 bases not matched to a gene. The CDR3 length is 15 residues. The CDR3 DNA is TGTGCCAGCAGCTTAAGACAGGGGGCTCCCTACGAGCAGTACTTC. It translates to CASSLRQGAPYEQYF.

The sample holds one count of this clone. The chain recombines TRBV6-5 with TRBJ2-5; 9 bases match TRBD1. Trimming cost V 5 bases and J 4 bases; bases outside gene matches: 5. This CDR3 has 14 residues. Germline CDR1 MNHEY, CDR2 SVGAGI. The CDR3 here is CASSRTGEGETQYF. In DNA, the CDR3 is TGTGCCAGCAGTCGGACAGGGGAAGGAGAGACCCAGTACTTC.

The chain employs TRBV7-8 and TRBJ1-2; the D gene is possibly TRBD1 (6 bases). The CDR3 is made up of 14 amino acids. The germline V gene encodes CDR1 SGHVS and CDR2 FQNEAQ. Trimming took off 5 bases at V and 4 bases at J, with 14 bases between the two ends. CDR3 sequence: CASSAQTGSYGYTF. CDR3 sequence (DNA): TGTGCCAGCAGCGCGCAGACAGGTTCCTATGGCTACACCTTC.

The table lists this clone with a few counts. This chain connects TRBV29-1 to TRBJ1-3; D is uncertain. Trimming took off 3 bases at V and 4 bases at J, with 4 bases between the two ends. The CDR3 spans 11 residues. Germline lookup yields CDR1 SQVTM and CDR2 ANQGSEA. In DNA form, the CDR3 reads TGCAGCGTTGATCTGGGAAACACCATATATTTT. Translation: CSVDLGNTIYF. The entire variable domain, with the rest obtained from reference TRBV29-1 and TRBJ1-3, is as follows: SAVISQKPSRDICQRGTSLTIQCQVDSQVTMMFWYRQQPGQSLTLIATANQGSEATYESGFVIDKFPISRPNLTFSTLTVSNMSPEDSSIYLCSVDLGNTIYFGEGSWLTVV.

The CDR3: CASSYGDRSNEKLFF. CDR3 sequence (DNA): TGTGCCAGCAGTTATGGCGACAGGAGTAATGAAAAACTGTTTTTT. The rearrangement joins TRBV6-2 or TRBV6-3 to TRBJ1-4, with D perhaps matching TRBD1 (6 bases). CDR3 size: 15 residues. The V end lost 3 bases, the J end lost 4 bases, and 12 bases lay between the germline ends. Per the germline V gene, CDR1 is MNHEY and CDR2 is SVGEGT.

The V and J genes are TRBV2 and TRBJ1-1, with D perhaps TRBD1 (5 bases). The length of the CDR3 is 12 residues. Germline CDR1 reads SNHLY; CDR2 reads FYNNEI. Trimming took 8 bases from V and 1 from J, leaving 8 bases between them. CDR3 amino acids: CASLDKNTEAFF. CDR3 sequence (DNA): TGTGCCAGCTTGGACAAGAACACTGAAGCTTTCTTT.

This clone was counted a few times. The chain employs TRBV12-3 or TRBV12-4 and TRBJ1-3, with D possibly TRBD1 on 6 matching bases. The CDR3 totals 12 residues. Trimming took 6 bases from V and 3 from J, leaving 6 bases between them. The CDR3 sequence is CASRQGGNTIYF. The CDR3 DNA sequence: TGTGCCAGCAGACAGGGTGGAAACACCATATATTTT.

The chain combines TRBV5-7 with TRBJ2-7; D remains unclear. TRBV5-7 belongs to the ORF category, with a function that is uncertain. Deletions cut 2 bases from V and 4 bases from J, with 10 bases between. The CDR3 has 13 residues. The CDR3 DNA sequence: TGTGCCAGCAGCTTAGTGCAGAAATACGAGCAGTACTTC. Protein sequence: CASSLVQKYEQYF.

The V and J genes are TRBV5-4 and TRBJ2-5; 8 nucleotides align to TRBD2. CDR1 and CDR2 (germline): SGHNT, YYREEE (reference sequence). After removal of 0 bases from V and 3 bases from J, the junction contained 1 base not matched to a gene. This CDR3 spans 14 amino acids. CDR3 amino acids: CASSLGAGEETQYF. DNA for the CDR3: TGTGCCAGCAGCTTGGGAGCGGGGGAAGAGACCCAGTACTTC.

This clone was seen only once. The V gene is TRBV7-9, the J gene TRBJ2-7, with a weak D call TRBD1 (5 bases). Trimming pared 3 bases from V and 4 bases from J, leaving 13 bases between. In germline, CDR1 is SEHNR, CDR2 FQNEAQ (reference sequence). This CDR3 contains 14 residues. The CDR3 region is CASSFGRAIYEQYF. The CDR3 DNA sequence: TGTGCCAGCAGCTTTGGCAGGGCGATTTACGAGCAGTACTTC.

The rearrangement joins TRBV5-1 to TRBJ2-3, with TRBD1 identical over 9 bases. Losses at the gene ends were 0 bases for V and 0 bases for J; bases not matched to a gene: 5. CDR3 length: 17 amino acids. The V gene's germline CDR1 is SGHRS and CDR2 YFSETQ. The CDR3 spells CASSLVRTGVSTDTQYF. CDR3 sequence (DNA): TGCGCCAGCAGCTTGGTCAGGACAGGGGTTAGCACAGATACGCAGTATTTT.

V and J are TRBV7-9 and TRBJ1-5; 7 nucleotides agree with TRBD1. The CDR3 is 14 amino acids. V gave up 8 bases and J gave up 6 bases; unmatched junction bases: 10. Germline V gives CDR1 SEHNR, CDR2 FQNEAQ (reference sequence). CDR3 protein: CASGHQGDVQPQHF. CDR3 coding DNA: TGTGCCAGCGGACACCAGGGGGACGTTCAGCCCCAGCATTTT.